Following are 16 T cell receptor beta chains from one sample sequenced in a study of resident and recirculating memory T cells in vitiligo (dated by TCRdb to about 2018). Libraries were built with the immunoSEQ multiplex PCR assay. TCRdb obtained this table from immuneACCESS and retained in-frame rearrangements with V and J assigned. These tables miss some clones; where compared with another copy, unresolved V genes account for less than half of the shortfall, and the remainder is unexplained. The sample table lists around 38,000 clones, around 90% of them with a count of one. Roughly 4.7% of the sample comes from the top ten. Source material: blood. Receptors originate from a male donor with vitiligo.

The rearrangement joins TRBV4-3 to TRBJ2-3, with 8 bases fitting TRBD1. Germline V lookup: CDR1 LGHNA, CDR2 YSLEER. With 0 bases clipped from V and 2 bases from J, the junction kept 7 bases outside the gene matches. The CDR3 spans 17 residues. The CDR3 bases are TGCGCCAGCAGCCAAGAATCCGGGCAGGGGGCCACAGATACGCAGTATTTT. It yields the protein CASSQESGQGATDTQYF.

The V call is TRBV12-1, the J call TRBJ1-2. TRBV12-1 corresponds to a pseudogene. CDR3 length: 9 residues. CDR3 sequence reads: CATVSRDTF. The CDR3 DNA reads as TGTGCCACCGTGTCTCGCGACACCTTC.

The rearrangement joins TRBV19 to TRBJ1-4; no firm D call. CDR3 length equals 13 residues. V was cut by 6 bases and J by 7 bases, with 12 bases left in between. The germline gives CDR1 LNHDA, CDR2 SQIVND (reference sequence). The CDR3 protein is CASSGVLSEKLFF. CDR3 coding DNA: TGTGCCAGTAGCGGGGTATTGAGTGAAAAACTGTTTTTT.

CDR3 sequence: CASGLGTGDEEKLFF. As DNA, the CDR3 is TGTGCTAGTGGTTTGGGGACAGGGGATGAGGAAAAACTGTTTTTT. The gene calls are TRBV12-5 and TRBJ1-4, with 9 positions matching TRBD1. From germline, CDR1 is LGHNT and CDR2 FRNRAP. The ends lost 1 base at V and 8 bases at J; junction bases unmatched: 5. The CDR3 has 15 amino acids. Together with reference TRBV12-5 and TRBJ1-4, the CDR3 gives the full variable domain: DARVTQTPRHKVTEMGQEVTMRCQPILGHNTVFWYRQTMMQGLELLAYFRNRAPLDDSGMPKDRFSAEMPDATLATLKIQPSEPRDSAVYFCASGLGTGDEEKLFFGSGTQLSVL.

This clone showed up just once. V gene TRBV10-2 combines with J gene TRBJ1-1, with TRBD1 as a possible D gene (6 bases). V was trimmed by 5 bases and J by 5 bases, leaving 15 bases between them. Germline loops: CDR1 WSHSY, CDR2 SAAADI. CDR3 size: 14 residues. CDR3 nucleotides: TGCGCCAGCAGTAATTGGGGGCTTGGGACTGAAGCTTTCTTT. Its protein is CASSNWGLGTEAFF.

The CDR3 here is CASSFREMVTEAFF. The CDR3 DNA sequence: TGTGCCAGCAGCTTTAGGGAGATGGTGACAGAAGCTTTCTTT. The chain combines TRBV7-2 with TRBJ1-1; D gene unclear. The germline V gene encodes CDR1 SGHTA and CDR2 FQGNSA. There are 14 residues in the CDR3. V shed 3 bases and J shed 8 bases, with 16 bases lying between them. The whole variable domain, remainder taken from reference TRBV7-2 and TRBJ1-1, is GAGVSQSPSNKVTEKGKDVELRCDPISGHTALYWYRQSLGQGLEFLIYFQGNSAPDKSGLPSDRFSAERTGGSVSTLTIQRTQQEDSAVYLCASSFREMVTEAFFGQGTRLTVV.

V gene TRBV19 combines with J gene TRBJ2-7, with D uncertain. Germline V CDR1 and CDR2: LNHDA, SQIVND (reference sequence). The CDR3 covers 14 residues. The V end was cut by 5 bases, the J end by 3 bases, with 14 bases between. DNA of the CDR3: TGTGCCAGTAGTCAACCGGGTTCAATCTACGAGCAGTACTTC. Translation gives CASSQPGSIYEQYF.

CDR3: CASSQLGGLANEKLFF. As DNA, the CDR3 is TGTGCCAGCAGCCAGCTAGGGGGCCTGGCTAATGAAAAACTGTTTTTT. The gene calls are TRBV27 and TRBJ1-4; 7 bases are a match to TRBD1. Trimming removed 6 bases from V and 3 bases from J; junction bases left unmatched: 10. The CDR3 contains 16 residues. Germline V gene data show CDR1 as MNHEY and CDR2 as SMNVEV (reference sequence).

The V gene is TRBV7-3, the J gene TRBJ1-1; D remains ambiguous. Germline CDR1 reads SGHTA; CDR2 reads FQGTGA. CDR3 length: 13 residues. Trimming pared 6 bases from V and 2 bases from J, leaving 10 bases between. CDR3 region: CASRDASNTEAFF. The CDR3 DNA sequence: TGTGCCAGCAGAGATGCAAGCAACACTGAAGCTTTCTTT.

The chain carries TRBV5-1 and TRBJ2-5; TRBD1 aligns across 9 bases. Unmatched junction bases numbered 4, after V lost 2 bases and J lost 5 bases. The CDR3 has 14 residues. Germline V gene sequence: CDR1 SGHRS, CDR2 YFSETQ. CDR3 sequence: CASSFGQGRETQYF. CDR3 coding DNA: TGCGCCAGCAGCTTCGGACAGGGGAGGGAGACCCAGTACTTC.

The CDR3 region has the DNA TGTGCCAGCAGCTCATGGACAGGGGCCATGGGCTATGGCTACACCTTC. Amino acids: CASSSWTGAMGYGYTF. J is TRBJ1-2 and V is TRBV5-4; TRBD1 agrees at 9 bases. This CDR3 is 16 amino acids long. V was clipped by 3 bases and J by 4 bases; unmatched bases: 10. Per the germline V gene, CDR1 is SGHNT and CDR2 is YYREEE (reference sequence).

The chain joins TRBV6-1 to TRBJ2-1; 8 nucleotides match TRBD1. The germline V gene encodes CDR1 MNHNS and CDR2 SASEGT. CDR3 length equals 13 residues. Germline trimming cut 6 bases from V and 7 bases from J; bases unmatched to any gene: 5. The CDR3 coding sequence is TGTGCCAGCAGGATGCAGGGGGCTAATGAGCAGTTCTTC. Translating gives CASRMQGANEQFF.

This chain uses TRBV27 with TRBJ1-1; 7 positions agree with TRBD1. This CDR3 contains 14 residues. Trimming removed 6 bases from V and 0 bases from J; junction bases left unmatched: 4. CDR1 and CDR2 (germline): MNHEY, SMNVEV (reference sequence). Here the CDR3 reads CASSRDSLNTEAFF. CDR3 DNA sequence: TGTGCCAGCAGCCGGGACAGCTTGAACACTGAAGCTTTCTTT.

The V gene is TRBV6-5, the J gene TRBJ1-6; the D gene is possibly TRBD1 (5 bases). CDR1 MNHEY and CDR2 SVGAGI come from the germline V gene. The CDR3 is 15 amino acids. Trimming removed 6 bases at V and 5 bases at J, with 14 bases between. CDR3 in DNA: TGTGCCAGCAGGCCTGTGGGGCCTGATAATTCACCCCTCCACTTT. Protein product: CASRPVGPDNSPLHF.

The chain's CDR3 is CASTRRGGPAATLHF. The CDR3 DNA reads as TGTGCCAGCACCCGGAGGGGAGGGCCGGCTGCCACCCTCCACTTT. The V and J genes are TRBV5-6 and TRBJ1-6, with a possible D match to TRBD1 (5 bases). The CDR3 spans 15 residues. Germline CDR1 is SGHDT and CDR2 is YYEEEE. V was cut by 6 bases and J by 14 bases, with 24 bases left in between.

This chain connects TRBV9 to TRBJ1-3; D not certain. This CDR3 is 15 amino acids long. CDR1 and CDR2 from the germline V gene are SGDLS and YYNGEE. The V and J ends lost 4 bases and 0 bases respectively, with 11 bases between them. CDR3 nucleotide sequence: TGTGCCAGCAGCCCACCACTTAGCTCTGGAAACACCATATATTTT. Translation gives CASSPPLSSGNTIYF.